This T cell receptor (beta chain) was sequenced for a study of blood T cell repertoires in COVID-19. Generated by immunoSEQ multiplex PCR, the TCRdb table keeps only in-frame clones and is missing some. In the table there are 200,000 or so clones, about nine tenths of which are singletons. Germline V lookup: CDR1 SGHDT, CDR2 YYEEEE. The CDR3 loop spans 16 amino acids. V lost 4 bases to trimming and J lost 0 bases; unmatched junction nucleotides: 4. The J gene is TRBJ2-6, the V gene TRBV5-6; 7 bases match TRBD1. The receptor was isolated from a woman in her seventies with acute or convalescent COVID-19. The sample consisted of peripheral blood. The CDR3 sequence is CASSMTGISGANVLTF. In DNA form, the CDR3 reads TGTGCCAGCAGCATGACAGGGATCTCTGGGGCCAACGTCCTGACTTTC.